Sequencing of this T cell receptor (beta chain) was carried out in a study of blood T cells in healthy people across ages. At the level of the study: Every two T cells gave about one barcoded beta molecule via template switching.

Primers used in a second PCR of roughly 6 to 11 cycles were a sample-barcoded 5' primer and a J-beta primer mix. TCRdb called the 5' RACE reads again in MiXCR, with one record for every CDR3 protein. The sample includes around 1,500,000 distinct CDR3 sequences, 40% to 50% seen only once; the top ten take roughly 8.2%. The length of the CDR3 is 14 residues. V shed 2 bases, J shed 6 bases, and the junction held 3 bases outside the gene matches. Germline CDR1 and CDR2: MRHNA and SNTAGT. This clonotype came up a few times. The sequence was obtained from a woman younger than 35 in good health. This chain uses TRBV6-4 with TRBJ2-3, with 9 bases matching TRBD1. The source material was blood. CDR3 in DNA: TGTGCCAGCAGTGACGGACAGGGGACGGATACGCAGTATTTT. It specifies CASSDGQGTDTQYF.